Here is one T cell receptor beta chain with its context. Its matching antigen is unknown. This sample also contains other DNA sequences that code for the same CDR3. The CDR3 has 13 amino acids. The V gene's germline CDR1 is LNHDA and CDR2 SQIVND (reference sequence). J gave up 2 bases and V 8 bases, and 1 base lay outside the gene matches. This sample is part of a study of shared clonotypes between healthy human individuals. Turning to the study itself: Every donor yielded three CD4 naive, three CD4 memory, two CD8 naive and one CD8 memory plate.

The assay was immunoSEQ multiplex PCR, and TCRdb's table has in-frame clones only and misses some. The sample has 950,000 to 1,200,000 clones, roughly 77% seen once. Study findings and constraints: When compared with the clonotypes that were shared by all four sorted-subset donors, the non-shared clonotypes turned out to have lower generation probabilities. Larger estimated richness was generally seen in naive subsets than in memory subsets.

The chain employs TRBV19 and TRBJ1-5; TRBD1 matches 9 bases. This receptor was identified in a man in his late teens or twenties in good health. Some clones in this sample may be carry-over from other donors' samples. The material sequenced was memory CD4+ T cells from PBMCs. Specified subset: CD45RA-negative fraction. CDR3 nucleotide sequence: TGTGCCAGTCGGGACAGGGGCAATCAGCCCCAGCATTTT. Its protein product is CASRDRGNQPQHF.